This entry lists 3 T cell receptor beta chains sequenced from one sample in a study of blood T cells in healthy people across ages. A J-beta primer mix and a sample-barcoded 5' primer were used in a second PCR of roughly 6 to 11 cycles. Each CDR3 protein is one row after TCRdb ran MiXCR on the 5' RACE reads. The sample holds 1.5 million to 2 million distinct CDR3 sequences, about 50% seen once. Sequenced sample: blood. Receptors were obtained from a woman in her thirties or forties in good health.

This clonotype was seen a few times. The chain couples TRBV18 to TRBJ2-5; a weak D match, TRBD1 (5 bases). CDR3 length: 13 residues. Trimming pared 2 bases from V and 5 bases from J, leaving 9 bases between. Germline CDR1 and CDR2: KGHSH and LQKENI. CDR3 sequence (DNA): TGTGCCAGCTCACCAAATGGGGCGGAGACCCAGTACTTC. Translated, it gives CASSPNGAETQYF.

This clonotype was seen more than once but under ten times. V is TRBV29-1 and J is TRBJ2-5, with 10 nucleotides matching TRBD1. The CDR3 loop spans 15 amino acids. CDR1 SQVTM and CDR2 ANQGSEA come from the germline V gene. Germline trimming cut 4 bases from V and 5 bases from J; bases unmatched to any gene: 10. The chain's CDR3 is CSVGILGTGVETQYF. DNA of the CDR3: TGCAGCGTTGGTATCCTGGGGACAGGGGTGGAGACCCAGTACTTC.

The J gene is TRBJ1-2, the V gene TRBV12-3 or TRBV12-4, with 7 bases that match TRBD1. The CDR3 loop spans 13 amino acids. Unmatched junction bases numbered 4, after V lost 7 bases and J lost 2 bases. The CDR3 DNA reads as TGTGCCAGCAATCCGACAGGGAACTATGGCTACACCTTC. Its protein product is CASNPTGNYGYTF.